This note documents a single T cell receptor (beta chain) sequence. These data are taken from a study of blood T cell repertoires in COVID-19. Overall study context: The United States, Italy and Spain provided the acute and convalescent COVID-19 samples. Sample material is recorded as cDNA or gDNA derived from T cells, B-cell-depleted T cells, or PBMCs.

In the original analysis: By means of reference gene primer amplification, nucleated cell counts were estimated. Clones were sequenced by immunoSEQ multiplex PCR, and TCRdb holds only the in-frame ones, with some missing. That table supplies the V and J calls and clone size; D and trimming were determined from the DNA. This table has 200,000 to 250,000 clones, 88% appearing once. Per germline, CDR1 SEHNR and CDR2 FQNEAQ (reference sequence). V dropped 5 bases and J dropped 0 bases, with 14 bases sitting between them. This CDR3 is 16 amino acids long. Sequences were obtained from peripheral blood. This clonotype originated in a man aged 18 to 35 with active or convalescent COVID-19. The chain carries TRBV7-9 and TRBJ1-3; maybe TRBD1 (6 bases). The CDR3 nucleotides read TGTGCCAGCAGCGACCTCACAGGGACCTCTGGAAACACCATATATTTT. This codes for CASSDLTGTSGNTIYF.